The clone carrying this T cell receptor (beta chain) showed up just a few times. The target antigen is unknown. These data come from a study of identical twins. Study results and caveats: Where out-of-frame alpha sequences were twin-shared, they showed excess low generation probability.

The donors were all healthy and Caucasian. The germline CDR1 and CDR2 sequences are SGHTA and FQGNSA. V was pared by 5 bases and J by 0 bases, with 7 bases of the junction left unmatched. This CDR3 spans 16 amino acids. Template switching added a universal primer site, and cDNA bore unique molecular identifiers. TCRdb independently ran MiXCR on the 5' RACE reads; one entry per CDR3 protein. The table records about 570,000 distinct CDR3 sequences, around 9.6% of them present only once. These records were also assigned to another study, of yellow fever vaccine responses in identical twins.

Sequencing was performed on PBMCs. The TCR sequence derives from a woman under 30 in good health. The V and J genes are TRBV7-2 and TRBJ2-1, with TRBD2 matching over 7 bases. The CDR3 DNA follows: TGTGCCAGCAGCGACCTAGCGGAGCCCTCCTACAATGAGCAGTTCTTC. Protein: CASSDLAEPSYNEQFF. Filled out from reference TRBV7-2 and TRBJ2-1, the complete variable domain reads GAGVSQSPSNKVTEKGKDVELRCDPISGHTALYWYRQSLGQGLEFLIYFQGNSAPDKSGLPSDRFSAERTGGSVSTLTIQRTQQEDSAVYLCASSDLAEPSYNEQFFGPGTRLTVL.